Detailed here is one TCR beta chain. Its antigen is as yet unknown. The record originates from a study of monozygotic twins with cystic fibrosis. Study information: Library input was approximately 2.7 micrograms of fragmented DNA, with roughly 14 PCR cycles. Whole-study results and caveats: No link emerged between shared CDR3 counts and age, concordance or severity. Monozygotic CF twins shared more identical nucleotide clonotypes than unrelated patients. Low clonality (median approximately 0.0095) suggested a mostly naive repertoire.

CDR1 GTSNPN and CDR2 SVGIG come from the germline V gene (reference sequence). With 3 bases clipped from V and 0 bases from J, the junction kept 5 bases outside the gene matches. The CDR3 is made up of 15 amino acids. Method: immunoSEQ multiplex PCR; TCRdb's copy keeps in-frame clones and lacks some. The data show around 30,000 clones, 70% to 90% seen once. The chain recombines TRBV30 with TRBJ1-3, with TRBD1 matching 7 bases. Sequences were obtained from blood. This sequence originates from a girl aged 2 to 9 with cystic fibrosis. The CDR3 nucleotides read TGTGCCTGGAGCCCCGACAGGGTCTCTGGAAACACCATATATTTT. This codes for CAWSPDRVSGNTIYF. The whole variable domain, remainder taken from reference TRBV30 and TRBJ1-3, is SQTIHQWPATLVQPVGSPLSLECTVEGTSNPNLYWYRQAAGRGLQLLFYSVGIGQISSEVPQNLSASRPQDRQFILSSKKLLLSDSGFYLCAWSPDRVSGNTIYFGEGSWLTVV.